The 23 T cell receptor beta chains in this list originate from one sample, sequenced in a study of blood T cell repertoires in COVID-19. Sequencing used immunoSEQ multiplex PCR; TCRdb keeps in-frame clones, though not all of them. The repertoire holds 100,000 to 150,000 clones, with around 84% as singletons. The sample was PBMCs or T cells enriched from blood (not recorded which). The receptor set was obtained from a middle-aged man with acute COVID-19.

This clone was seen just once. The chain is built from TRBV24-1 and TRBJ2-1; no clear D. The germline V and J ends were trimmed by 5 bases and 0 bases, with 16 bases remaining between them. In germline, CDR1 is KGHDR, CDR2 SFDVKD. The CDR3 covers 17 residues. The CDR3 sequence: CATSASLVLTSYNEQFF. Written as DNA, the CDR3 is TGTGCCACCAGTGCTTCACTGGTTCTCACCTCCTACAATGAGCAGTTCTTC.

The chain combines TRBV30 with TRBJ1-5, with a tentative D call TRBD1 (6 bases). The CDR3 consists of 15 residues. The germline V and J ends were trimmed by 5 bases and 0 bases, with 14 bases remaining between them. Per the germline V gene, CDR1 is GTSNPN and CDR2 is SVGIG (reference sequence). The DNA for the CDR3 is TGTGCCTGGGCAGAGGGGACATCTAGCAATCAGCCCCAGCATTTT. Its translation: CAWAEGTSSNQPQHF.

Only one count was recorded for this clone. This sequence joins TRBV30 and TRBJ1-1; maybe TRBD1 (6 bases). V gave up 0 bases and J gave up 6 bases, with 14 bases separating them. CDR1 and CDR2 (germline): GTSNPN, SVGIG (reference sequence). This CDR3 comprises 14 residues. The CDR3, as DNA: TGTGCCTGGAGTGTATATGGGGGGGCGGCTGAAGCTTTCTTT. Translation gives CAWSVYGGAAEAFF. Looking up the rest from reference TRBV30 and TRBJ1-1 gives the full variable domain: SQTIHQWPATLVQPVGSPLSLECTVEGTSNPNLYWYRQAAGRGLQLLFYSVGIGQISSEVPQNLSASRPQDRQFILSSKKLLLSDSGFYLCAWSVYGGAAEAFFGQGTRLTVV.

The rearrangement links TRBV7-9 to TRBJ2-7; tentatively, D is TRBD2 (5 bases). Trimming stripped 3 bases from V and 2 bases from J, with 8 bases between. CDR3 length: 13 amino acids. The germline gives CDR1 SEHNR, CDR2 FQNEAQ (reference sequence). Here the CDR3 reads CASSLERTYEQYF. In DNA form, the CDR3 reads TGTGCCAGCAGCTTGGAGCGGACCTACGAGCAGTACTTC.

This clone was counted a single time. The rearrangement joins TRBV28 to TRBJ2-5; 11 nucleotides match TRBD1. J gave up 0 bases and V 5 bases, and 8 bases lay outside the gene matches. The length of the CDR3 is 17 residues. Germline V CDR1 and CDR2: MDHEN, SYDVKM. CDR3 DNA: TGTGCCAGCAGTCCCGGGACAGGGGGTGAGAACCAAGAGACCCAGTACTTC. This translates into CASSPGTGGENQETQYF.

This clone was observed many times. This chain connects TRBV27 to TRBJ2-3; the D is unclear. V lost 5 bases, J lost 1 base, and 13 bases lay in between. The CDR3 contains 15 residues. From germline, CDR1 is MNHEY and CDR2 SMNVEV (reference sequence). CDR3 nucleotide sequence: TGTGCCAGCAGTGTGACTCTGACGGGCACAGATACGCAGTATTTT. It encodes CASSVTLTGTDTQYF.

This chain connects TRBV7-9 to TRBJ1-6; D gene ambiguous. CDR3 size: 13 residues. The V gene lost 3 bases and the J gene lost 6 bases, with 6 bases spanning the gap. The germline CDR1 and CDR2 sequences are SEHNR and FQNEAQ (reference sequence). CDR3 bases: TGTGCCAGCAGCTTCGGGGTTAATTCACCCCTCCACTTT. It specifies CASSFGVNSPLHF.

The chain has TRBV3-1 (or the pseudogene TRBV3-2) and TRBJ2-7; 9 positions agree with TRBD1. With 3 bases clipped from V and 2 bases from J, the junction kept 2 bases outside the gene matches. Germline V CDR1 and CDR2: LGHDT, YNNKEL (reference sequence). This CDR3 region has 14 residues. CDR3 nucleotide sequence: TGTGCCAGCAGCCAGACAGGGGGTACCTACGAGCAGTACTTC. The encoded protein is CASSQTGGTYEQYF.

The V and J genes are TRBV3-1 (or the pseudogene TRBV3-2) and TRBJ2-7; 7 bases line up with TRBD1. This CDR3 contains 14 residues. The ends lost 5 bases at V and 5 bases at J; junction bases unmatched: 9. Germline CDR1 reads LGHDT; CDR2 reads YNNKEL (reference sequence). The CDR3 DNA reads TGTGCCAGCAGCAGACCCAGGGGGTCCCACGAGCAGTACTTC. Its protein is CASSRPRGSHEQYF.

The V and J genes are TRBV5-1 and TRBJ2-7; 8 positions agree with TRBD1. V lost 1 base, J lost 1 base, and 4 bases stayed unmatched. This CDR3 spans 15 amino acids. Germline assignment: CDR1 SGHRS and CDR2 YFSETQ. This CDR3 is CASSLLTGVSYEQYF. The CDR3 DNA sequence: TGCGCCAGCAGCTTGTTGACAGGGGTGTCCTACGAGCAGTACTTC.

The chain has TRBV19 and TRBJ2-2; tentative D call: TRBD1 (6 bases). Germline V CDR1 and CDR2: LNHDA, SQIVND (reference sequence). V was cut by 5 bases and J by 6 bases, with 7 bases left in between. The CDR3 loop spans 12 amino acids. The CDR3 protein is CASSSGAGELFF. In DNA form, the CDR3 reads TGTGCCAGTAGTTCAGGGGCCGGGGAGCTGTTTTTT.

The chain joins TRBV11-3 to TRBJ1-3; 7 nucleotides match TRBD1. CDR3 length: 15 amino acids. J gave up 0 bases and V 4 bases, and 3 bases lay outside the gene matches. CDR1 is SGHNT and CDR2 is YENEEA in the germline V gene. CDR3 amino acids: CASSSGQFSGNTIYF. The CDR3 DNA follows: TGTGCCAGCAGCTCGGGACAGTTCTCTGGAAACACCATATATTTT.

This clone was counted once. This CDR3 reads CASSIATGGSYEQYF. CDR3 DNA: TGTGCCAGTAGTATCGCGACGGGAGGCTCCTACGAGCAGTACTTC. The gene calls are TRBV19 and TRBJ2-7; TRBD2 aligns across 7 bases. Germline-derived CDR1 and CDR2 are LNHDA and SQIVND (reference sequence). Germline trimming cut 3 bases from V and 0 bases from J; bases unmatched to any gene: 5. The CDR3 is 15 amino acids.

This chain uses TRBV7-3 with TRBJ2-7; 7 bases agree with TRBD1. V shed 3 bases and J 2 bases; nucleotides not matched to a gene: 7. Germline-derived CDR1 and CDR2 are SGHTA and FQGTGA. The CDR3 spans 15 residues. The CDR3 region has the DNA TGTGCCAGCAGCTTGGGACAGACGCCTCCCTACGAGCAGTACTTC. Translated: CASSLGQTPPYEQYF.

CDR3: CASSLSFPGTSETYEQYF. The CDR3 nucleotides read TGTGCCAGCAGTTTATCTTTTCCCGGGACTAGCGAGACCTACGAGCAGTACTTC. The chain joins TRBV27 to TRBJ2-7, with 10 bases matching TRBD2. The length of the CDR3 is 18 residues. J lost 2 bases, V lost 0 bases, and 10 bases had no gene match. CDR1 and CDR2 (germline): MNHEY, SMNVEV (reference sequence).

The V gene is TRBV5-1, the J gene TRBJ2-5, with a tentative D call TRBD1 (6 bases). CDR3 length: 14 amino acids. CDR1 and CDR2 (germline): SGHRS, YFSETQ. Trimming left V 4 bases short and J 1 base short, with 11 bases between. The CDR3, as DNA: TGCGCCAGCAGCCCGGGACATAGCCAAGAGACCCAGTACTTC. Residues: CASSPGHSQETQYF.

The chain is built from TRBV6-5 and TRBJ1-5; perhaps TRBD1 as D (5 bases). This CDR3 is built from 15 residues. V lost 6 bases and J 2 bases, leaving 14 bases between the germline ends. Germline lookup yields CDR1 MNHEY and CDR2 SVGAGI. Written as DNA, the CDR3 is TGTGCCAGCAGGGTGGGGGGTTTTGGCAATCAGCCCCAGCATTTT. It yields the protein CASRVGGFGNQPQHF.

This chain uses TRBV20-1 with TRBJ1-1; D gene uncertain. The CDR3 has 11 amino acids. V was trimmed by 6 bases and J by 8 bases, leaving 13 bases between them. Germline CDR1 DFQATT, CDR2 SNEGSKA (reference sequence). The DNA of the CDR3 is TGCAGTGCGCCGACTACTACCGAAGCTTTCTTT. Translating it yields CSAPTTTEAFF.

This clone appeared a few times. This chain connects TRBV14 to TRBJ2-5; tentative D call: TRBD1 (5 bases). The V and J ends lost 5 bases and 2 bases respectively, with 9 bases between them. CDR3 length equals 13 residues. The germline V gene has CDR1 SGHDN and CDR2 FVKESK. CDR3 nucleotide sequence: TGTGCCAGCAGCAAGGGGCAGCAAGAGACCCAGTACTTC. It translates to CASSKGQQETQYF. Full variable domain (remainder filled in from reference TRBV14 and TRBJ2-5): EAGVTQFPSHSVIEKGQTVTLRCDPISGHDNLYWYRRVMGKEIKFLLHFVKESKQDESGMPNNRFLAERTGGTYSTLKVQPAELEDSGVYFCASSKGQQETQYFGPGTRLLVL.

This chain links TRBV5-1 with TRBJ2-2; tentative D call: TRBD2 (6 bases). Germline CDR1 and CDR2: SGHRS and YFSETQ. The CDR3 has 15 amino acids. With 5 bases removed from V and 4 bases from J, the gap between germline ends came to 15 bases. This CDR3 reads CASRAGGVSTGELFF. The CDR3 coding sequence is TGCGCCAGCAGGGCTGGCGGGGTCAGCACCGGGGAGCTGTTTTTT.

CDR3 DNA: TGTGCCAGCAGTTACGGAGATCGTCCAGATACGCAGTATTTT. Translating it yields CASSYGDRPDTQYF. The gene calls are TRBV6-5 and TRBJ2-3; D call uncertain. The CDR3 is 14 amino acids. CDR1 and CDR2 (germline): MNHEY, SVGAGI. V was clipped by 2 bases and J by 4 bases, with 10 bases between them.

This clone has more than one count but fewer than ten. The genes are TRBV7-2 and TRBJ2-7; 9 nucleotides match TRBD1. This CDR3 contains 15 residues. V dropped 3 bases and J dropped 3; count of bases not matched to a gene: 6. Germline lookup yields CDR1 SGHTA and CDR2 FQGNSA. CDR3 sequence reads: CASSFQTGGGYEQYF. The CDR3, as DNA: TGTGCCAGCAGCTTCCAGACAGGGGGGGGCTACGAGCAGTACTTC.

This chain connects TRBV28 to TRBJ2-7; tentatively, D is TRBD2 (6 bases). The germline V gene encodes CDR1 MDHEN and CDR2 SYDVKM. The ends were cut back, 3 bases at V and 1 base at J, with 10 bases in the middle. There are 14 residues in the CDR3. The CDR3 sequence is CASSFGLASYEQYF. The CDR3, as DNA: TGTGCCAGCAGTTTCGGCCTAGCGTCCTACGAGCAGTACTTC.